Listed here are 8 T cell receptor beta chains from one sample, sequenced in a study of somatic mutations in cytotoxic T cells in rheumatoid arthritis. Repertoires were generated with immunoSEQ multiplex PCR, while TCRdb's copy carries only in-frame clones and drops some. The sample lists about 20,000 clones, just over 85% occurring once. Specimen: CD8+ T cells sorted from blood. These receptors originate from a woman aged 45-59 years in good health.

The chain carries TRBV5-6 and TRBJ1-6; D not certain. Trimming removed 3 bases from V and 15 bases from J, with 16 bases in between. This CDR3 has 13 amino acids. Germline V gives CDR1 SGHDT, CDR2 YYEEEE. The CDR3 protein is CASSWRTLSLLHF. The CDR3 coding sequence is TGTGCCAGCAGCTGGAGGACGCTTAGTCTCCTCCACTTT.

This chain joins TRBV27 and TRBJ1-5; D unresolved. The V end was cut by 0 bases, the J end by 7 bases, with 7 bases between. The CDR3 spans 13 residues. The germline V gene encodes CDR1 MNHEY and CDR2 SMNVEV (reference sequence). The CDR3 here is CASSLSPAQPQHF. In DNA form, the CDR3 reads TGTGCCAGCAGTTTATCACCCGCCCAGCCCCAGCATTTT.

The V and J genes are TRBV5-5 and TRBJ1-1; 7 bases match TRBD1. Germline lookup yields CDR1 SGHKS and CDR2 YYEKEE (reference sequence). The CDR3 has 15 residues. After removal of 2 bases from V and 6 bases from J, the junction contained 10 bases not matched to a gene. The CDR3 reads CASSFSLTGRAEAFF. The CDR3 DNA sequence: TGTGCCAGCAGCTTTTCCCTGACAGGGAGGGCTGAAGCTTTCTTT. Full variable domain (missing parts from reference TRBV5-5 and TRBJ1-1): DAGVTQSPTHLIKTRGQQVTLRCSPISGHKSVSWYQQVLGQGPQFIFQYYEKEERGRGNFPDRFSARQFPNYSSELNVNALLLGDSALYLCASSFSLTGRAEAFFGQGTRLTVV.

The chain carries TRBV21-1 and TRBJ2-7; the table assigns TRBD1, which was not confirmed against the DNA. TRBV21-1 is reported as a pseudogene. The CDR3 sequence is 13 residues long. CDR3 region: CASSLRTGEKQYF. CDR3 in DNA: TGTGCCAGCAGCCTCCGGACAGGGGAGAAGCAGTACTTC.

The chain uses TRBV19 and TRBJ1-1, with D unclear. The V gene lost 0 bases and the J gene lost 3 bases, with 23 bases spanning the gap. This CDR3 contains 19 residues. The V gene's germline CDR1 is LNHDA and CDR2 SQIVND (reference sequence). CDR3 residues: CASSIESHLPKTADTEAFF. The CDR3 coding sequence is TGTGCCAGTAGTATAGAGTCTCACCTTCCTAAAACGGCGGACACTGAAGCTTTCTTT.

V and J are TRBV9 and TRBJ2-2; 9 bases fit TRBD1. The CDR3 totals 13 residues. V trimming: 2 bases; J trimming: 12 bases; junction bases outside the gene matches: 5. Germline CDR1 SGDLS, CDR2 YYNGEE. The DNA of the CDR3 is TGTGCCAGCAGCGTCGGGACAGGGTCACAGCTGTTTTTT. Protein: CASSVGTGSQLFF.

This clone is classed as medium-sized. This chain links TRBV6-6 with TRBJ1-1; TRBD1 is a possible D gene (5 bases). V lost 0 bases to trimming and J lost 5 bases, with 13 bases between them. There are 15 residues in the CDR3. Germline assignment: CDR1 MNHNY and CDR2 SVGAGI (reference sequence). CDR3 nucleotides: TGTGCCAGCAGTTACTCTGGCGGCCGGGGGACTGAAGCTTTCTTT. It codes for CASSYSGGRGTEAFF.

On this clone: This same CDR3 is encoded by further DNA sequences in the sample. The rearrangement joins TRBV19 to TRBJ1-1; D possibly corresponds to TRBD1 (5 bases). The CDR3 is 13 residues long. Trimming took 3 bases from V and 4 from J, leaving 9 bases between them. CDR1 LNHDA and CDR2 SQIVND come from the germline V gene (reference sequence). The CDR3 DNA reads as TGTGCCAGTAGTATCGGGGGGGGCACTGAAGCTTTCTTT. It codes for CASSIGGGTEAFF.